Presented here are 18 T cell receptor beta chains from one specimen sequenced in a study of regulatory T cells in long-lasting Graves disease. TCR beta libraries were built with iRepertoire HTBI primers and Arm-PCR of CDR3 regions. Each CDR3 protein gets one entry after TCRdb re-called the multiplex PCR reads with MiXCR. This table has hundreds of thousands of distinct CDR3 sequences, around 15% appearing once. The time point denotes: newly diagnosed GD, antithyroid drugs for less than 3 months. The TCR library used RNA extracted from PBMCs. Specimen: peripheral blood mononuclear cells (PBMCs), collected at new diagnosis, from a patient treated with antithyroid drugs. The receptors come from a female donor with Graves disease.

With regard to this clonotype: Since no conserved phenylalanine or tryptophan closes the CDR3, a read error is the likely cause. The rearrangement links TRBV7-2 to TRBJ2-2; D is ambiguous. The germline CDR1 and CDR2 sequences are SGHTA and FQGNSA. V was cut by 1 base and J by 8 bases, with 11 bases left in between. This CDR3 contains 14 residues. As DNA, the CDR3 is TGTGCCAGCAGCTTAGTGAACGCCGCGGGGGAGCTGTTTTCT. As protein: CASSLVNAAGELFS.

CDR3 nucleotide sequence: TGTGCCAGCAGCTGGAAGGGGAGCAGCAATCAGCCCCAGCATTTT. Protein: CASSWKGSSNQPQHF. V is TRBV7-2 and J is TRBJ1-5, with D possibly matching TRBD1 (5 bases). In germline, CDR1 is SGHTA, CDR2 FQGNSA. The V end lost 4 bases, the J end lost 1 base, and 11 bases lay between the germline ends. The CDR3 loop spans 15 amino acids.

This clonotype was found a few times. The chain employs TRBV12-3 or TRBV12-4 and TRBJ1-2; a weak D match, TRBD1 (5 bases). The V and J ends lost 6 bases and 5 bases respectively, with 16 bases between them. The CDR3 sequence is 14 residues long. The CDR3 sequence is CASRLTGDRYGYTF. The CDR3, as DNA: TGTGCCAGCAGGTTAACCGGGGACCGTTATGGCTACACCTTC.

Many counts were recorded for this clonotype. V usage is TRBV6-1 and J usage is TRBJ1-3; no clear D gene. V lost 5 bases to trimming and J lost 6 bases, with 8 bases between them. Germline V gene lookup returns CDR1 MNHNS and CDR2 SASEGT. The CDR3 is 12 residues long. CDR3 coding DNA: TGTGCCAGCAGTACCGGGCCAAACACCATATATTTT. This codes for CASSTGPNTIYF.

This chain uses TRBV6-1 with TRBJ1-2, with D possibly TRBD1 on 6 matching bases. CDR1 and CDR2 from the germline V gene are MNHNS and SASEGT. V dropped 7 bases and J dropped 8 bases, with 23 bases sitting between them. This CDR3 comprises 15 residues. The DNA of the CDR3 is TGTGCCAGCAAGGGGGGAGTGGACAGAACTGGGGGCTACACCTTC. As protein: CASKGGVDRTGGYTF.

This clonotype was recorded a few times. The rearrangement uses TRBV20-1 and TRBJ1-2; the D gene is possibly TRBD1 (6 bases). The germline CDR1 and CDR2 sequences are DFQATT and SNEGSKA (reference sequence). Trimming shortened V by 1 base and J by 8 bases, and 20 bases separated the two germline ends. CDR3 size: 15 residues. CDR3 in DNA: TGCAGTGCTAGAGCCAAGACAGGTCCGAAATGGGGCTACACCTTC. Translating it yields CSARAKTGPKWGYTF.

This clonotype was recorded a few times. This chain's CDR3 is CAISVRDGEAFF. The CDR3 coding sequence is TGTGCCATCAGTGTAAGGGACGGTGAAGCTTTCTTT. The rearrangement joins TRBV10-3 to TRBJ1-1, with D possibly being TRBD1 (5 bases). V was shortened by 4 bases and J by 7 bases, with 10 bases between the two germline ends. This CDR3 has 12 amino acids. Germline CDR1 ENHRY, CDR2 SYGVKD.

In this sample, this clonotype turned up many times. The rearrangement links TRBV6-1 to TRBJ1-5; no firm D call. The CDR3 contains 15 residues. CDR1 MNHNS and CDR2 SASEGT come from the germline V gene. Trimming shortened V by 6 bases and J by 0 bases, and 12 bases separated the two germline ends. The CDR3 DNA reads TGTGCCAGCAGGCTTTACGCCAATAGCAATCAGCCCCAGCATTTT. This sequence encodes CASRLYANSNQPQHF.

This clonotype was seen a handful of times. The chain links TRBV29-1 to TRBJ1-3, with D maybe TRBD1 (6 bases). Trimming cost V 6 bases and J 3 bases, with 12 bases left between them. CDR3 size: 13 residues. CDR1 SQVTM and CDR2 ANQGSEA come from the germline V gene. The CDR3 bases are TGCAGCGTCAACACAGGGAATGGAAACACCATATATTTT. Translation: CSVNTGNGNTIYF.

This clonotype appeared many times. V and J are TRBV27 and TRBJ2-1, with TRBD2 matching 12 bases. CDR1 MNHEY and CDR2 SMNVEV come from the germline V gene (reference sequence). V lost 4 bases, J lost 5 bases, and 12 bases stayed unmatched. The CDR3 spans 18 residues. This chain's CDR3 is CASSSPPGLAGGDNEQFF. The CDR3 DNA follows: TGTGCCAGCAGTTCCCCTCCGGGACTAGCGGGCGGCGACAATGAGCAGTTCTTC.

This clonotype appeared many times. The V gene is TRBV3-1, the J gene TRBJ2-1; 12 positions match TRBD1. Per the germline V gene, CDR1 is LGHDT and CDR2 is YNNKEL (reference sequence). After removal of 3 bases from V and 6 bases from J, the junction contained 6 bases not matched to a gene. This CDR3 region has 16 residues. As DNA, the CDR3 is TGTGCCAGCAGCCAGAGGATGGGACAGGGGGCCAATGAGCAGTTCTTC. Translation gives CASSQRMGQGANEQFF.

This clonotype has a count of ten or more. CDR3 region: CASSSGWGHSYEQYF. CDR3 DNA sequence: TGTGCCAGCAGCTCCGGGTGGGGGCACTCCTACGAGCAGTACTTC. V usage is TRBV7-2 and J usage is TRBJ2-7; the D gene is possibly TRBD1 (6 bases). Germline values: CDR1 SGHTA, CDR2 FQGNSA. CDR3 length: 15 amino acids. V was shortened by 4 bases and J by 0 bases, with 13 bases between the two germline ends.

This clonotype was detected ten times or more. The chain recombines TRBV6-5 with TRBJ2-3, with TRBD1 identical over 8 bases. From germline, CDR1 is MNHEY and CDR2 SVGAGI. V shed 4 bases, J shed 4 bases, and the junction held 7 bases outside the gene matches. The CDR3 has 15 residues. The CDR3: CASSSGGVWADTQYF. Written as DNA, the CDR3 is TGTGCCAGCAGTTCAGGGGGCGTTTGGGCAGATACGCAGTATTTT.

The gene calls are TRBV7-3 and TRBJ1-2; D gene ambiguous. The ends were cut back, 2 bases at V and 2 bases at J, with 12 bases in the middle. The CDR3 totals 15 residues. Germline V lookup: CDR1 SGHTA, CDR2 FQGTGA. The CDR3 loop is CASSLGAGPNYGYTF. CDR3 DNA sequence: TGTGCCAGCAGCTTAGGTGCAGGCCCGAACTATGGCTACACCTTC.

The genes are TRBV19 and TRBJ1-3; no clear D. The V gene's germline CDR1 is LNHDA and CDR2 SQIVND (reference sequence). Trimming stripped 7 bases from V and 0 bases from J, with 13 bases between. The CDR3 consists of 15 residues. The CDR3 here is CASTATGLSGNTIYF. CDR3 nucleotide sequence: TGTGCCAGTACCGCGACTGGGCTCTCTGGAAACACCATATATTTT.

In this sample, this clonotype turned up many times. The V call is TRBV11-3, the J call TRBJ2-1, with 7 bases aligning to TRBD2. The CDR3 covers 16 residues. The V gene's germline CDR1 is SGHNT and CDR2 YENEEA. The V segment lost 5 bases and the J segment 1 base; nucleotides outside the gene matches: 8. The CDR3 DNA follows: TGTGCCAGCAGCCCGCGACTAGCCCCATCCTACAATGAGCAGTTCTTC. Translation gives CASSPRLAPSYNEQFF.

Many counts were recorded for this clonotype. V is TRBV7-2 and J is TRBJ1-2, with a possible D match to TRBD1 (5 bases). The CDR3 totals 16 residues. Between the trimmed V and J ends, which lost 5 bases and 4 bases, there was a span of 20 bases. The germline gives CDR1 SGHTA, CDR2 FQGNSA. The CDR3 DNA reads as TGTGCCAGCAGCACTCGGGACGGAGGAGTTCTCTATGGCTACACCTTC. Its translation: CASSTRDGGVLYGYTF.

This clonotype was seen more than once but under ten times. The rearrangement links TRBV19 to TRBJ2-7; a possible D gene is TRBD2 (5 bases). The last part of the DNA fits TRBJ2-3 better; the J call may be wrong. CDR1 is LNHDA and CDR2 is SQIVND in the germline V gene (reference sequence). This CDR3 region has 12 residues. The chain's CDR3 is CASSIANREQYF. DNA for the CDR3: TGTGCCAGTAGTATAGCAAATCGGGAGCAGTATTTT.